This T cell receptor beta chain was sequenced for a study of beta chain features in type 1 diabetes. All of the isolated RNA was reverse transcribed, so expressed TCRB transcripts were sequenced. The assay was immunoSEQ multiplex PCR, and TCRdb's table has in-frame clones only and misses some. This sample has 600,000 or so clones; around 12% occur once, and the top ten carry 0.09% to 0.15%. About this clone itself: Its antigen remains unidentified.

Findings of the study overall: When Type 1 diabetes patients were examined, their TCRB CDR3s proved moderately but significantly shorter in all four CD4+ subsets.

V gave up 4 bases and J gave up 0 bases, with 9 bases separating them. Looked up from germline, CDR1 is SEHNR and CDR2 is FQNEAQ (reference sequence). The CDR3 has 14 amino acids. This chain joins TRBV7-9 and TRBJ1-1; perhaps TRBD1 as D (6 bases). This TCR came from a man aged 25-45 years with type 1 diabetes. The sample was naive CD4+ T cells from blood. The DNA of the CDR3 is TGTGCCAGCAGCTCGGACAGTTTGAACACTGAAGCTTTCTTT. Translated: CASSSDSLNTEAFF.